The clone carrying this TCR beta chain showed up just a few times. Its cognate antigen is unknown. Quantitative 5'-RACE with molecular barcodes was used to make the TCR beta libraries. Via MiXCR, TCRdb re-called the 5' RACE reads, giving one row per CDR3 protein. The sample lists 700,000 to 850,000 distinct CDR3 sequences; about 11% were seen once. V lost 1 base, J lost 10 bases, and 20 bases stayed unmatched. Germline CDR1 is SGHAT and CDR2 is FQNNGV. CDR3 length: 18 amino acids. The data derive from a study of CD8 T cells in ankylosing spondylitis. Study-wide findings and caveats: A motif of seven or eight highly homologous TCR beta variants was seen as apparently characteristic of ankylosing spondylitis blood. As for the disease-linked clones, they showed a CD8+ phenotype and occurred at relatively low frequencies in peripheral blood. Prior literature has documented some motif variants in synovial fluid and blood from reactive arthritis.

The J gene is TRBJ2-3, the V gene TRBV11-2; TRBD2 agrees at 7 bases. The receptor comes from a male donor with ankylosing spondylitis. Sequencing was carried out using blood, either unsorted or a sorted T cell fraction (not recorded which). The CDR3 DNA follows: TGTGCCAGCAGCTTAGTACCGGGACTACAAACCTACCGGGGGTCGCAGTATTTT. This codes for CASSLVPGLQTYRGSQYF.